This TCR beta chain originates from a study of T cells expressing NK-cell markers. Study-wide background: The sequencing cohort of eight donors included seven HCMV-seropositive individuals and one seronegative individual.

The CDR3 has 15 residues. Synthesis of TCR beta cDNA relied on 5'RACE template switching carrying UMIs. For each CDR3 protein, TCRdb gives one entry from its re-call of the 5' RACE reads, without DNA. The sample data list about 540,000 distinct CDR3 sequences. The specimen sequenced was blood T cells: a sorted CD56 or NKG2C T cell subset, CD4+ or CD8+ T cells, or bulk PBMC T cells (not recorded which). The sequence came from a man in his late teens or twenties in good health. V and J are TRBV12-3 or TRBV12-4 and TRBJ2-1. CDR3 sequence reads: CASSFDRSSYNEQFF.